The rows below give T cell receptor beta chains drawn from one sample of a study of T cell responses to AZD1222 COVID-19 vaccine. TCRdb keeps only in-frame clones here, not all; method: immunoSEQ multiplex PCR. The sample has roughly 100,000 clones, 91% seen once. The sample was peripheral blood, taken on day 0 of AZD1222 vaccination. These receptors all come from an adult in good health. CDR3s include the opening cysteine and the closing phenylalanine or tryptophan. The order of the fields is V gene, D gene, clone size, J gene, CDR3 protein, CDR3 DNA. D genes are given only for firm matches. Size values are once, few and many counts, or a class for expanded clones, and some rows have none.

TRBV10-2	.	.	TRBJ2-3	CASRTSSTDTQYF	TGCGCCAGCAGAACTAGCAGCACAGATACGCAGTATTTT
TRBV5-5	.	.	TRBJ2-1	CASSPGARDNEQFF	TGTGCCAGCAGCCCGGGGGCCAGGGACAATGAGCAGTTCTTC
TRBV27	.	.	TRBJ2-7	CASRSLYEQYF	TGTGCCAGCAGGTCACTCTACGAGCAGTACTTC
TRBV4-1	.	few	TRBJ2-7	CASSQEPQRQVSYEQYF	TGCGCCAGCAGCCAAGAGCCCCAGAGGCAGGTCTCCTACGAGCAGTACTTC
TRBV5-4	TRBD2	.	TRBJ2-1	CASSPDSGRAVDEQFF	TGTGCCAGCAGCCCAGATAGCGGGAGGGCCGTCGATGAGCAGTTCTTC
TRBV7-2	.	.	TRBJ1-5	CASSAGTGGWPQHF	TGTGCCAGCAGCGCTGGGACCGGAGGGTGGCCCCAGCATTTT
TRBV12-3/TRBV12-4	.	once	TRBJ1-5	CASNTGTQPQHF	TGTGCCAGCAACACAGGGACTCAGCCCCAGCATTTT
TRBV27	.	.	TRBJ1-5	CASSQSSLQPQHF	TGTGCCAGCAGCCAGTCGTCCCTTCAGCCCCAGCATTTT
TRBV6-2/TRBV6-3	.	.	TRBJ1-3	CASSIQGGNTIYF	TGTGCCAGCAGTATCCAGGGAGGAAACACCATATATTTT
TRBV2	.	.	TRBJ1-1	CASSGAAGLNTEAFF	TGTGCCAGCAGTGGCGCGGCGGGGCTGAACACTGAAGCTTTCTTT
TRBV18	.	.	TRBJ1-1	CASNVDSYTEAFF	TGTGCCAGCAACGTTGACAGTTACACTGAAGCTTTCTTT
TRBV28	TRBD1	.	TRBJ1-1	CASTSGQGSNTEAFF	TGTGCCAGCACCTCGGGACAGGGTTCGAACACTGAAGCTTTCTTT
TRBV7-9	TRBD1	.	TRBJ2-1	CASSFKRTGGSYNEQFF	TGTGCCAGCAGCTTCAAACGAACAGGGGGCTCCTACAATGAGCAGTTCTTC
TRBV28	TRBD2	.	TRBJ2-4	CAIKRGDIQYF	TGTGCCATCAAACGGGGGGACATTCAGTACTTC
TRBV12-3/TRBV12-4	.	.	TRBJ1-2	CASSLARSYGYTF	TGTGCCAGCAGTTTAGCCAGGTCTTATGGCTACACCTTC
TRBV6-6	.	.	TRBJ2-1	CASIKGGGFNEQFF	TGTGCCAGCATCAAAGGGGGGGGTTTTAATGAGCAGTTCTTC
TRBV19	.	.	TRBJ2-3	CASSVTATDTQYF	TGTGCCAGTAGTGTGACAGCAACAGATACGCAGTATTTT
TRBV11-2	.	.	TRBJ2-7	CASSLFQGLYEQYF	TGTGCCAGCAGCTTATTTCAGGGGCTGTACGAGCAGTACTTC
TRBV5-4	.	.	TRBJ1-6	CASSPWGGGNSPLHF	TGTGCCAGCAGCCCTTGGGGGGGAGGGAATTCACCCCTCCACTTT
TRBV9	.	.	TRBJ1-1	CASSVEGVNTEAFF	TGTGCCAGCAGCGTAGAGGGCGTGAACACTGAAGCTTTCTTT
TRBV5-1	TRBD1	.	TRBJ1-6	CASSLEGQHNSPLHF	TGCGCCAGCAGCTTGGAGGGACAGCATAATTCACCCCTCCACTTT
TRBV27	TRBD2	.	TRBJ2-7	CASSRLANWDEQYF	TGTGCCAGCAGTAGACTAGCGAACTGGGACGAGCAGTACTTC
TRBV10-1	.	.	TRBJ1-1	CASSAPELGAGKGIRNTEAFF	TGCGCCAGCAGTGCGCCGGAGCTGGGGGCGGGAAAAGGAATTCGGAACACTGAAGCTTTCTTT
TRBV6-6	.	.	TRBJ1-6	CASSYPASNSPLHF	TGTGCCAGCAGTTACCCAGCGAGTAATTCACCCCTCCACTTT
TRBV6-5	TRBD1	.	TRBJ2-1	CASSPRGQGGYEQFF	TGTGCCAGCAGCCCCCGGGGACAGGGTGGCTATGAGCAGTTCTTC
TRBV6-5	.	.	TRBJ1-1	CASLDWVNTEAFF	TGTGCCAGCCTCGACTGGGTGAACACTGAAGCTTTCTTT
TRBV28	.	.	TRBJ2-3	CASSPGSTDTQYF	TGTGCCAGCAGTCCTGGGAGCACAGATACGCAGTATTTT
TRBV28	TRBD1	.	TRBJ2-6	CASSSHPTGAGANVLTF	TGTGCCAGCAGTTCACACCCTACAGGGGCTGGGGCCAACGTCCTGACTTTC
TRBV28	.	.	TRBJ2-7	CASWLRGAYEQYF	TGTGCCAGCTGGCTCCGGGGCGCCTACGAGCAGTACTTC
TRBV18	.	.	TRBJ1-3	CASSPRYGDRSSGNTIYF	TGTGCCAGCTCACCCCGGTATGGTGACAGAAGCTCTGGAAACACCATATATTTT
TRBV6-5	.	.	TRBJ2-7	CASSYSSGISYEQYF	TGTGCCAGCAGTTACTCGAGCGGAATCTCCTACGAGCAGTACTTC